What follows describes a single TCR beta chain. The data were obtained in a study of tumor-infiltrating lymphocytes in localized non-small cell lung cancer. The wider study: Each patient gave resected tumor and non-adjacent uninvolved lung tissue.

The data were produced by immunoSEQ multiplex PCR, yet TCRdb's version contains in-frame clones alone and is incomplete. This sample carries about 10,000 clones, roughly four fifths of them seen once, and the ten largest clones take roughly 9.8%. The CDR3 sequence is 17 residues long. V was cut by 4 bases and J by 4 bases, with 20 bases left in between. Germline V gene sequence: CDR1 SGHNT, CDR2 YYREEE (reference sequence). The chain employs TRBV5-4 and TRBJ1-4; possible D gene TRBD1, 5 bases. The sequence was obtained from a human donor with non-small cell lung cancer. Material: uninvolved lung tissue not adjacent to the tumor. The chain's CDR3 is CASSPGLSTDGNEKLFF. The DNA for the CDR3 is TGTGCCAGCAGCCCGGGACTCTCCACGGATGGTAATGAAAAACTGTTTTTT.